This T cell receptor beta chain stems from a study of OX40 agonist ivuxolimab in advanced cancers. Study information: Prior checkpoint blockade (anti-PD-1, anti-PD-L1 or anti-CTLA-4) was permitted; 40% had it.

Whole-study results and caveats: Undetermined was the antigen specificity of the expanded peripheral T cells. The CD4+ and CD8+ T cells in the blood had expanded clonally by week 6 at 0.1 to 3.0 mg/kg.

Generated by immunoSEQ multiplex PCR, the TCRdb table keeps only in-frame clones and is missing some. The table shows roughly 49,000 clones, with about 81% occurring only once. A note on this clone: Its antigen is unidentified.

The sample here was CD4+ or CD8+ T cells sorted from blood, taken in a trial of the OX40 agonist ivuxolimab. This sequence was found in an adult with an advanced solid tumor such as melanoma, head and neck, liver or kidney cancer.

The CDR3: CASSSGQNTEAFF. The CDR3 DNA reads TGTGCCAGCTCATCCGGTCAGAACACTGAAGCTTTCTTT. The chain employs TRBV18 and TRBJ1-1, with D unclear. This CDR3 is 13 amino acids long. The V end lost 5 bases, the J end lost 1 base, and 8 bases lay between the germline ends. Germline lookup yields CDR1 KGHSH and CDR2 LQKENI. Filled out from reference TRBV18 and TRBJ1-1, the complete variable domain reads NAGVMQNPRHLVRRRGQEARLRCSPMKGHSHVYWYRQLPEEGLKFMVYLQKENIIDESGMPKERFSAEFPKEGPSILRIQQVVRGDSAAYFCASSSGQNTEAFFGQGTRLTVV.